This TCR beta chain was recorded in a study of T-cell memory formation after mild COVID-19. From the 5' RACE reads, TCRdb called clonotypes with MiXCR, one entry per CDR3 protein. The table lists about 540,000 distinct CDR3 sequences, over 20% of them singletons. Germline CDR1 and CDR2: SEHNR and FQNEAQ (reference sequence). The CDR3 consists of 14 residues. Losses at the gene ends were 8 bases for V and 10 bases for J; bases not matched to a gene: 12. The chain couples TRBV7-9 to TRBJ2-2; 8 nucleotides align to TRBD1. The receptor was derived from an adult woman who had mild COVID-19 (a few samples of this study predate the infection). Cell type and time point are not known. Sequencing was performed on PBMCs or a T cell subset sorted from them (not recorded which). CDR3 coding DNA: TGTGCCAGCCAGATTGGGGCAGGGGGCGTGGAGCTGTTTTTT. Protein product: CASQIGAGGVELFF.